These 27 T cell receptor beta chains share one sample of origin, sequenced in a study of shared clonotypes between healthy human individuals. Using immunoSEQ multiplex PCR, the repertoire was profiled, and TCRdb retains in-frame clones only, with some absent. Of approximately 620,000 clones in the sample, around 97% are singletons; the top ten hold about 0.057%. Material for sequencing was naive CD4+ T cells sorted from blood. Indicated subset: CD45RA+ positively selected. The receptor set was obtained from a woman in her 30s in good health.

J is TRBJ2-3 and V is TRBV5-1; no reliable D call. The germline gives CDR1 SGHRS, CDR2 YFSETQ. The length of the CDR3 is 13 residues. Trimming pared 3 bases from V and 2 bases from J, leaving 7 bases between. As DNA, the CDR3 is TGCGCCAGCAGCTCTAAGCTCACAGATACGCAGTATTTT. It yields the protein CASSSKLTDTQYF. Drawing the rest from reference TRBV5-1 and TRBJ2-3, the complete variable domain is KAGVTQTPRYLIKTRGQQVTLSCSPISGHRSVSWYQQTPGQGLQFLFEYFSETQRNKGNFPGRFSGRQFSNSRSEMNVSTLELGDSALYLCASSSKLTDTQYFGPGTRLTVL.

The J gene is TRBJ2-5, the V gene TRBV13, with a possible D match to TRBD1 (5 bases). V was shortened by 5 bases and J by 4 bases, with 20 bases between the two germline ends. In germline, CDR1 is PRHDT, CDR2 FYEKMQ (reference sequence). This CDR3 has 16 amino acids. The CDR3 reads CASSLNRRPSAETQYF. In DNA, the CDR3 is TGTGCCAGCAGCCTCAACAGGCGACCTAGTGCAGAGACCCAGTACTTC. Using reference TRBV13 and TRBJ2-5 for the parts outside the CDR3, the full variable domain is AAGVIQSPRHLIKEKRETATLKCYPIPRHDTVYWYQQGPGQDPQFLISFYEKMQSDKGSIPDRFSAQQFSDYHSELNMSSLELGDSALYFCASSLNRRPSAETQYFGPGTRLLVL.

This chain uses TRBV29-1 with TRBJ1-1; 7 bases agree with TRBD1. Per the germline V gene, CDR1 is SQVTM and CDR2 is ANQGSEA. There are 13 residues in the CDR3. V trimming: 5 bases; J trimming: 1 base; junction bases outside the gene matches: 4. CDR3 sequence reads: CSVTWDRNTEAFF. The CDR3 DNA reads TGCAGCGTTACCTGGGACAGGAACACTGAAGCTTTCTTT.

The chain uses TRBV11-2 and TRBJ1-1; weak D call: TRBD1 (6 bases). This CDR3 is 14 amino acids long. The germline CDR1 and CDR2 sequences are SGHAT and FQNNGV. V lost 8 bases and J 6 bases, leaving 19 bases between the germline ends. The CDR3 DNA sequence: TGTGCCAGCGGGCAACCGGGGACAACTGCTGAAGCTTTCTTT. Translation: CASGQPGTTAEAFF.

This chain links TRBV5-1 with TRBJ2-2; D ambiguous. With 0 bases removed from V and 6 bases from J, the gap between germline ends came to 9 bases. The CDR3 is made up of 14 amino acids. Germline CDR1 reads SGHRS; CDR2 reads YFSETQ. CDR3 nucleotides: TGCGCCAGCAGCTTGGGCCAGACGGCCGGGGAGCTGTTTTTT. It is translated as CASSLGQTAGELFF.

This sequence joins TRBV10-1 and TRBJ2-1; tentatively, D is TRBD1 (5 bases). Germline assignment: CDR1 WNHNN and CDR2 SYGVQD (reference sequence). Between the trimmed V and J ends, which lost 2 bases and 2 bases, there was a span of 13 bases. The CDR3 extends over 16 amino acids. CDR3 DNA: TGCGCCAGCAGTGAGGGTGGCGTGGGGCCCTACAATGAGCAGTTCTTC. It encodes CASSEGGVGPYNEQFF.

The chain uses TRBV27 and TRBJ2-5; tentative D call: TRBD2 (6 bases). V lost 2 bases and J 2 bases, leaving 18 bases between the germline ends. Germline CDR1 and CDR2: MNHEY and SMNVEV (reference sequence). This CDR3 comprises 17 residues. The CDR3 region is CASSLIARSGLQETQYF. CDR3 bases: TGTGCCAGCAGTTTAATCGCCCGATCGGGACTTCAAGAGACCCAGTACTTC.

This clone was seen just once. This rearrangement joins TRBV2 to TRBJ2-3; D ambiguous. Germline loops: CDR1 SNHLY, CDR2 FYNNEI. This CDR3 region has 14 residues. Deletions cut 5 bases from V and 2 bases from J, with 11 bases between. The CDR3 DNA is TGTGCCAGCAGTAGCGAATATCTCACAGATACGCAGTATTTT. This codes for CASSSEYLTDTQYF.

CDR3: CASSSPTSTDTQYF. The CDR3 DNA sequence: TGTGCCAGCAGTTCTCCGACAAGCACAGATACGCAGTATTTT. This rearrangement joins TRBV28 to TRBJ2-3; D ambiguous. Germline CDR1 MDHEN, CDR2 SYDVKM. The CDR3 totals 14 residues. Between the trimmed V and J ends, which lost 4 bases and 0 bases, there was a span of 8 bases.

V is TRBV18 and J is TRBJ2-7; 7 bases are shared with TRBD1. The J segment lost 8 bases and the V segment lost 2 bases, leaving 6 bases of the junction unmatched. Germline V gene data show CDR1 as KGHSH and CDR2 as LQKENI. This CDR3 contains 13 residues. The CDR3 protein is CASSPGTDLQQYF. In nucleotides, the CDR3 is TGTGCCAGCTCACCAGGGACAGATCTACAGCAGTACTTC.

V and J are TRBV18 and TRBJ1-5; weak D call: TRBD1 (5 bases). This CDR3 contains 15 residues. V dropped 0 bases and J dropped 4 bases, with 10 bases sitting between them. Germline V CDR1 and CDR2: KGHSH, LQKENI. The CDR3 is CASSPPGRANQPQHF. As DNA, the CDR3 is TGTGCCAGCTCACCACCAGGCAGGGCAAATCAGCCCCAGCATTTT.

The rearrangement links TRBV28 to TRBJ2-7; 7 bases agree with TRBD1. There are 14 residues in the CDR3. The V gene's germline CDR1 is MDHEN and CDR2 SYDVKM. V was clipped by 6 bases and J by 5 bases; unmatched bases: 10. This CDR3 is CASSSGTVLHEQYF. In nucleotides, the CDR3 is TGTGCCAGCAGCTCCGGGACAGTTTTACACGAGCAGTACTTC. Using reference TRBV28 and TRBJ2-7 for the parts outside the CDR3, the full variable domain is DVKVTQSSRYLVKRTGEKVFLECVQDMDHENMFWYRQDPGLGLRLIYFSYDVKMKEKGDIPEGYSVSREKKERFSLILESASTNQTSMYLCASSSGTVLHEQYFGPGTRLTVT.

This clone appeared once. This chain links TRBV7-7 with TRBJ1-3; TRBD1 aligns across 7 bases. V was pared by 0 bases and J by 3 bases, with 2 bases of the junction left unmatched. The germline gives CDR1 SSHAT, CDR2 FNYEAQ (reference sequence). The CDR3 has 15 amino acids. The CDR3 DNA is TGTGCCAGCAGCTTAGCAGGGGGCCATGGAAACACCATATATTTT. It yields the protein CASSLAGGHGNTIYF.

V usage is TRBV6-4 and J usage is TRBJ1-1; D may be TRBD1 (5 bases). This CDR3 region has 14 residues. The V end was cut by 7 bases, the J end by 4 bases, with 16 bases between. Germline V lookup: CDR1 MRHNA, CDR2 SNTAGT. The CDR3 reads CASTKVRGPTEAFF. CDR3 DNA sequence: TGTGCCAGCACCAAGGTAAGGGGCCCCACTGAAGCTTTCTTT.

V usage is TRBV4-2 and J usage is TRBJ2-3, with D perhaps TRBD2 (6 bases). Trimming took 1 base from V and 6 from J, leaving 20 bases between them. This CDR3 contains 17 residues. Germline V CDR1 and CDR2: LGHNA, YNFKEQ. The chain's CDR3 is CASSQGQPITRGDTQYF. The CDR3 region has the DNA TGTGCCAGCAGCCAAGGACAGCCTATAACCCGGGGGGATACGCAGTATTTT.

The V gene is TRBV7-9, the J gene TRBJ2-5; tentatively, D is TRBD2 (5 bases). The end of the DNA aligns better with TRBJ2-7, so the J call may be wrong. The CDR3 is 15 amino acids. The germline V gene encodes CDR1 SEHNR and CDR2 FQNEAQ (reference sequence). The CDR3 here is CASSSDRRRGDEQYF. CDR3 DNA sequence: TGTGCCAGCAGCTCGGACCGGCGCCGGGGTGACGAGCAGTACTTC.

The chain joins TRBV19 to TRBJ1-2; unclear D gene. This CDR3 region has 13 residues. Germline loops: CDR1 LNHDA, CDR2 SQIVND (reference sequence). V shed 9 bases and J shed 4 bases, with 15 bases lying between them. The CDR3 nucleotides are TGTGCCAGCAAGGGCAGGACGAGCTATGGCTACACCTTC. Protein product: CASKGRTSYGYTF.

V is TRBV28 and J is TRBJ2-5, with 11 bases fitting TRBD1. The length of the CDR3 is 15 residues. Germline loops: CDR1 MDHEN, CDR2 SYDVKM. V dropped 2 bases and J dropped 5; count of bases not matched to a gene: 4. The CDR3 bases are TGTGCCAGCAGTTTAGTGGGGACAGGGGGGGAGACCCAGTACTTC. Amino acid sequence: CASSLVGTGGETQYF.

This clone is a singleton in its sample. The genes are TRBV20-1 and TRBJ1-1; D may be TRBD1 (6 bases). V lost 6 bases and J 5 bases, leaving 10 bases between the germline ends. From germline, CDR1 is DFQATT and CDR2 SNEGSKA (reference sequence). The CDR3 covers 11 residues. CDR3 sequence (DNA): TGCAGTGCAGGGGGGTGGACTGAAGCTTTCTTT. This codes for CSAGGWTEAFF.

The chain has TRBV7-8 and TRBJ1-4; D ambiguous. The length of the CDR3 is 16 residues. CDR1 SGHVS and CDR2 FQNEAQ come from the germline V gene. Trimming took 3 bases from V and 3 from J, leaving 14 bases between them. DNA for the CDR3: TGTGCCAGCAGCTTTAGAGGCGTGGCAGCTAATGAAAAACTGTTTTTT. Translation: CASSFRGVAANEKLFF.

J is TRBJ2-3 and V is TRBV28; D perhaps matches TRBD1 (5 bases). From germline, CDR1 is MDHEN and CDR2 SYDVKM. V was clipped by 0 bases and J by 0 bases, with 7 bases between them. This CDR3 region has 15 residues. The CDR3 sequence is CASSLWGPSTDTQYF. In DNA form, the CDR3 reads TGTGCCAGCAGTTTATGGGGGCCTAGCACAGATACGCAGTATTTT.

The chain has TRBV7-3 and TRBJ2-7, with 7 positions matching TRBD1. The CDR3 totals 13 residues. The J segment lost 3 bases and the V segment lost 5 bases, leaving 4 bases of the junction unmatched. CDR1 is SGHTA, CDR2 FQGTGA, per germline. The DNA of the CDR3 is TGTGCCAGCAGCCCCGGGACAGTCTACGAGCAGTACTTC. Protein sequence: CASSPGTVYEQYF.

The rearrangement joins TRBV6-1 to TRBJ1-5, with TRBD1 as a possible D gene (6 bases). V lost 2 bases, J lost 4 bases, and 27 bases lay in between. This CDR3 region has 20 residues. Per the germline V gene, CDR1 is MNHNS and CDR2 is SASEGT. The DNA of the CDR3 is TGTGCCAGCAGTGAAAATTGGGCTCCAGGGGTAGGAAGGTGGAATCAGCCCCAGCATTTT. Residues: CASSENWAPGVGRWNQPQHF.

J is TRBJ1-1 and V is TRBV6-1, with a possible D match to TRBD1 (6 bases). V dropped 8 bases and J dropped 5 bases, with 15 bases sitting between them. The CDR3 is 13 residues long. Germline values: CDR1 MNHNS, CDR2 SASEGT. CDR3 DNA sequence: TGTGCCAGCGTAAGACAGGATCGGACTGAAGCTTTCTTT. It specifies CASVRQDRTEAFF.

The chain combines TRBV10-3 with TRBJ2-5, with D unclear. Gene TRBJ2-7 matches the end of the DNA better, so the J call may be wrong. The CDR3 is made up of 11 amino acids. CDR1 and CDR2 (germline): ENHRY, SYGVKD. The CDR3 nucleotides read TGTGCCATCAGGGGCGCCTACGAGCAGTACTTC. The encoded protein is CAIRGAYEQYF.

The V and J genes are TRBV19 and TRBJ2-3; D is perhaps TRBD1 (6 bases). The germline V and J ends were trimmed by 3 bases and 4 bases, with 11 bases remaining between them. CDR1 is LNHDA and CDR2 is SQIVND in the germline V gene (reference sequence). This CDR3 region has 14 residues. CDR3 residues: CASSMLGGPDTQYF. The DNA of the CDR3 is TGTGCCAGTAGTATGTTAGGGGGTCCAGATACGCAGTATTTT. Combining the CDR3 with reference TRBV19 and TRBJ2-3 gives the whole variable domain DGGITQSPKYLFRKEGQNVTLSCEQNLNHDAMYWYRQDPGQGLRLIYYSQIVNDFQKGDIAEGYSVSREKKESFPLTVTSAQKNPTAFYLCASSMLGGPDTQYFGPGTRLTVL.

The chain uses TRBV11-2 and TRBJ2-5; no definite D call. V shed 2 bases and J shed 4 bases, with 26 bases lying between them. Per the germline V gene, CDR1 is SGHAT and CDR2 is FQNNGV. The CDR3 is 19 residues long. The CDR3 is CASSLRLLKTGSPLETQYF. The CDR3 DNA sequence: TGTGCCAGCAGCTTACGGCTCCTAAAGACGGGCAGTCCTTTAGAGACCCAGTACTTC.